This TCR beta chain was sequenced in a study of graft-versus-host responses after intestinal transplantation. On the study more broadly: Multivisceral, liver-intestinal, or isolated intestinal transplants were given to recipients.

The germline V gene has CDR1 SGHRS and CDR2 YFSETQ. Trimming removed 7 bases from V and 2 bases from J; junction bases left unmatched: 7. This CDR3 is 14 amino acids long. Of note for this clone: No antigen is known for it.

TCRdb's table, derived via immunoSEQ multiplex PCR, lists solely in-frame clones and lacks some. The sample yields 40,000 to 55,000 clones, roughly 90% seen once. The clonotype was recovered from a human donor who was the organ donor for an intestinal transplant. The chain is built from TRBV5-1 and TRBJ2-3, with TRBD1 matching over 7 bases. The specimen comprised unstimulated CD4+ T cells sorted from spleen or lymph node cells, sampled before transplant. CDR3 amino acids: CASDSGGTTDTQYF. Written as DNA, the CDR3 is TGCGCCAGCGATTCAGGGGGTACCACAGATACGCAGTATTTT.